This T cell receptor beta chain was sequenced during a study of T-cell memory formation after mild COVID-19. Study details: Clusters were largely donor specific. Study outcomes and limitations: Whereas later expanders leaned CD4+, clones contracting day 15 to 85 showed a balanced CD4/CD8 makeup.

V was clipped by 7 bases and J by 7 bases, with 14 bases between them. The CDR3 runs to 12 residues. As for this clonotype: Its antigen is unidentified.

5'RACE, which relied on constant-segment primers, yielded TCR alpha and TCR beta cDNA libraries carrying sample barcodes and UMIs. One entry per CDR3 protein results from TCRdb running MiXCR on the 5' RACE reads. The sample lists approximately 100,000 distinct CDR3 sequences, 25% occurring once. This receptor was taken from a man aged 18 to 29 who had mild COVID-19 (a few samples of this study predate the infection). Cell type and time point are not known. Sequences were obtained from PBMCs or a T cell subset sorted from them (not recorded which). The genes are TRBV12-3 or TRBV12-4 and TRBJ2-7; D not certain. CDR3 residues: CASTLYFWEQYF. The CDR3 DNA reads as TGTGCCAGCACACTATACTTTTGGGAGCAGTACTTC.